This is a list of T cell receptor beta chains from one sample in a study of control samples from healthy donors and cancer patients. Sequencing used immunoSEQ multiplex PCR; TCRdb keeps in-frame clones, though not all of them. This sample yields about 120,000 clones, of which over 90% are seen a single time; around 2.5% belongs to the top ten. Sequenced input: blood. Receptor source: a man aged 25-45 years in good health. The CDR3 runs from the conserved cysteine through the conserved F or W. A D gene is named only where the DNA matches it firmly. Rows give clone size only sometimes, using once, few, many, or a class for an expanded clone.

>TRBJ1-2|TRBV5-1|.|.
TGCGCCAGCAGCCAAGGGGAGCGCGGCTACACCTTC
CASSQGERGYTF
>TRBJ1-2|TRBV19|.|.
TGTGCCAGGCTACAGGGAAATGGCTACACCTTC
CARLQGNGYTF
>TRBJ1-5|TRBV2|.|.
TGTGCCAGCATGGCGGGGCGTAACCAGCCCCAGCATTTT
CASMAGRNQPQHF
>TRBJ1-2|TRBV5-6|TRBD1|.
TGTGCCAGCAGCAGGACAGGGGCTGATTATGGCTACACCTTC
CASSRTGADYGYTF
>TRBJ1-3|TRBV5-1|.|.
TGCGCCAGCAGCTTAGGGGTGGAAGGAAACACCATATATTTT
CASSLGVEGNTIYF
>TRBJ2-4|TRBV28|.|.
TGTGCCAGCACCCTTGGCCGGTACAACATTCAGTACTTC
CASTLGRYNIQYF
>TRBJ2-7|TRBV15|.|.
TGTGCCACCAGCAGAGGTCTCCGCGAGCAGTACTTC
CATSRGLREQYF
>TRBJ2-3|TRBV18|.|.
TGTGCCAGCTCACCATTAGATAGCTCAGATACGCAGTATTTT
CASSPLDSSDTQYF
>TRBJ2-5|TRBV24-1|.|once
TGTGCCACCAGTGACGGACGAGGAATGGGGGAGACCCAGTACTTC
CATSDGRGMGETQYF
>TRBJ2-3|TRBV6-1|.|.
TGTGCCAGCAGTGAAGTTTCCATTTCTAAGGCGGATACGCAGTATTTT
CASSEVSISKADTQYF
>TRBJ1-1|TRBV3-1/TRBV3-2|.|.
TGTGCCAGCAGCCAAGGTGGGGGCCTGAACACTGAAGCTTTCTTT
CASSQGGGLNTEAFF
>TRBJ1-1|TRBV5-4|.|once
TGTGCCAGCAGCCAGGGCACTGAAGCTTTCTTT
CASSQGTEAFF
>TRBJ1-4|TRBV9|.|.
TGTGCCAGCAGAGGGGCAGGTGAGGAAAAACTGTTTTTT
CASRGAGEEKLFF
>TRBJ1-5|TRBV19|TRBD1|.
TGTGCCAGTAGTAAGGACAGGGGGCGCGGTCAGCCCCAGCATTTT
CASSKDRGRGQPQHF
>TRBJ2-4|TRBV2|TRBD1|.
TGTGCCAGCAGTAATGGACAGGGGCTAGCCAAAAACATTCAGTACTTC
CASSNGQGLAKNIQYF
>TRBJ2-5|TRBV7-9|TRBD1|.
TGTGCCAGCAGTCCCAGGACAGGGGTGGGGGAGACCCAGTACTTC
CASSPRTGVGETQYF
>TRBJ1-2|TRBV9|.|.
TGTGCCAGCAGCCAGGGTGGTGGCTACACCTTC
CASSQGGGYTF
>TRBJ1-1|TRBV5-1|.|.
TGCGCCAGCAGCTTATACCGGGACCTCGACACTGAAGCTTTCTTT
CASSLYRDLDTEAFF
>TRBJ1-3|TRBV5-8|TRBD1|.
TGTGCCAGCCGGGACAGGGGGCAAGGAAACACCATATATTTT
CASRDRGQGNTIYF
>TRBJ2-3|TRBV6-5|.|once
TGTGCCAGCAGTTATGAGGGCGAGGGGGGGTCAGATACGCAGTATTTT
CASSYEGEGGSDTQYF
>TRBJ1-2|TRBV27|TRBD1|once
TGTGCCAGCAGGGGGAGGGGGCGCCACTATGGCTACACCTTC
CASRGRGRHYGYTF
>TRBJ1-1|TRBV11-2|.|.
TGTGCCAGCAATACCAAGGAGGCCGGAGGTGAAGCTTTCTTT
CASNTKEAGGEAFF
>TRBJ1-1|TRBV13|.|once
TGTGCCAGCACACTAAACGGTTTCACTGAAGCTTTCTTT
CASTLNGFTEAFF
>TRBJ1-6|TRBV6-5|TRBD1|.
TGTGCCAGCTGCCCTAGGGGGCCAGCTAATTCACCCCTCCACTTT
CASCPRGPANSPLHF
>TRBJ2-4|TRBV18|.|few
TGTGCCAGCTCTTCTGGAGACATTCAGTACTTC
CASSSGDIQYF
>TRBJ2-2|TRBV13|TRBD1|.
TGTGCCAGCAGCTTAAGGTCTTTTGGGACAGGGAACACCGGGGAGCTGTTTTTT
CASSLRSFGTGNTGELFF
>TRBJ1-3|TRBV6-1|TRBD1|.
TGTGCCAGCAGTGAAGAACAGGGGAGCTCTGGAAACACCATATATTTT
CASSEEQGSSGNTIYF
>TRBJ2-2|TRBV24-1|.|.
TGTGCCACCAGTGATTCGACCAACACCGGGGAGCTGTTTTTT
CATSDSTNTGELFF
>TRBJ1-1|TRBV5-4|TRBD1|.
TGTGCCAGCAGACAGGGGGCGAACACTGAAGCTTTCTTT
CASRQGANTEAFF
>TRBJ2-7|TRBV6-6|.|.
TGTGCCAGCAGTTACTCTTTTAGGTACGAGCAGTACTTC
CASSYSFRYEQYF
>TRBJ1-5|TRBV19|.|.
TGTGCCAGTAGTATGGGTGGTAATCAGCCCCAGCATTTT
CASSMGGNQPQHF
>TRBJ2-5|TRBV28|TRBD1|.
TGTGCCAGCAGTTTCCCCAATACAGGGGTCTCGCAGACCCAGTACTTC
CASSFPNTGVSQTQYF
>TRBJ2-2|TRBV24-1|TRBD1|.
TGTGCCACCAGTGATGCCGGGACAGGGGGCCATACCGGGGAGCTGTTTTTT
CATSDAGTGGHTGELFF
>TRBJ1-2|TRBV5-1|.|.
TGCGCCAGCAGCTTGGTATCCGGGCTTGGCTACACCTTC
CASSLVSGLGYTF
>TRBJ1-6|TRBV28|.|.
TGTGCCAGCAGTCCTCAGGGGTATAATTCACCCCTCCACTTT
CASSPQGYNSPLHF
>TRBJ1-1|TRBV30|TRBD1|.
TGTGCCTGGAGTGTACTTCCAGGGGGAACCACTGAAGCTTTCTTT
CAWSVLPGGTTEAFF